This T cell receptor (beta chain) stems from a study of cytomegalovirus exposure and HLA in healthy donors. Findings and caveats of the study: In a later analysis, DRB1 alleles had the most associated TCRs; HLA-C alleles the fewest. Researchers reported in a later analysis that a missense DCLRE1C variant was tied to TCR beta V- and J-gene trimming.

PCR used 60 Vbeta primers and 13 Jbeta primers. Profiling relied on immunoSEQ multiplex PCR, and the TCRdb table lists in-frame clones only, not all of them. The table includes more than 80,000 clones, roughly 76% detected once. This clone was counted between two and nine times. Its antigen is unidentified. Trimming took 3 bases from V and 7 from J, leaving 16 bases between them. The V gene's germline CDR1 is SGDLS and CDR2 YYNGEE. This CDR3 is built from 14 residues. The receptor's source is a woman between 45 and 65 years old in good health and CMV-seropositive. Sequences were obtained from PBMCs. This chain joins TRBV9 and TRBJ2-5, with D tentatively TRBD2 (6 bases). This CDR3 reads CASSALAVDGTQYF. For the CDR3, the DNA is TGTGCCAGCAGCGCGTTAGCGGTGGACGGGACCCAGTACTTC.